The source of this T cell receptor beta chain is a study of response to subunit inactivated influenza vaccine. Germline CDR1 is MNHEY and CDR2 is SVGEGT. This CDR3 contains 16 residues. The trim removed 0 bases at V and 6 bases at J, leaving 11 bases unmatched. Study-level findings and limits: Authors proposed each seasonal influenza vaccination draws in few new T cells.

The table lists this clonotype with many counts. What it binds is not known. TCRdb reanalysed the RT-PCR reads using MiXCR and keeps one entry per CDR3 protein. The table records about 700,000 distinct CDR3 sequences, approximately 15% of them present only once. The V call is TRBV6-2 or TRBV6-3, the J call TRBJ2-7; TRBD2 matches at 7 bases. This clonotype originated in a man in his fifties or sixties who received an inactivated influenza vaccine. Sequencing used PBMCs from blood, obtained 14 days before vaccination. CDR3 DNA sequence: TGTGCCAGCAGTTACTCTGGGACCCCGGGAGGTGGCGAGCAGTACTTC. This sequence encodes CASSYSGTPGGGEQYF.